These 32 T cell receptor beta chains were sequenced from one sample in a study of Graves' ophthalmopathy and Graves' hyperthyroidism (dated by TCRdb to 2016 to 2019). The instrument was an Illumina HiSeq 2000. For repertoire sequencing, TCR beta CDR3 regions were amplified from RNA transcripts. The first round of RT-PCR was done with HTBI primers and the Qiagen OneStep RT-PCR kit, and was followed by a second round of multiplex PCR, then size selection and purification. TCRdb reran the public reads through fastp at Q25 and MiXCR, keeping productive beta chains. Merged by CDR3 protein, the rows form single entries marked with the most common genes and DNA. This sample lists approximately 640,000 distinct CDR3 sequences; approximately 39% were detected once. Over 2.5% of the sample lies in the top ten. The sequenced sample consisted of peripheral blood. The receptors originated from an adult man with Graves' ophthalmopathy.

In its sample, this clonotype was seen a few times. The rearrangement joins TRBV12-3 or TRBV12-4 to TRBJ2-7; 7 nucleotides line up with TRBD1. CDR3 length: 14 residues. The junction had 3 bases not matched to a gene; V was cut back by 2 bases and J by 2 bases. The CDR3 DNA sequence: TGTGCCAGCAGTTTAAGCCAGGGGGCCTACGAGCAGTACTTC. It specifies CASSLSQGAYEQYF.

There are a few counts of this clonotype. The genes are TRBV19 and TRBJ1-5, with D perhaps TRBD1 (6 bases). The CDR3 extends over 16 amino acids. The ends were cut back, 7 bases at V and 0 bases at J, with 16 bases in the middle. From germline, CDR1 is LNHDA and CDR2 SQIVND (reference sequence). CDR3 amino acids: CASTGRGGYSNQPQHF. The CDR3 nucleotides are TGTGCCAGTACCGGCAGGGGAGGATATAGCAATCAGCCCCAGCATTTT.

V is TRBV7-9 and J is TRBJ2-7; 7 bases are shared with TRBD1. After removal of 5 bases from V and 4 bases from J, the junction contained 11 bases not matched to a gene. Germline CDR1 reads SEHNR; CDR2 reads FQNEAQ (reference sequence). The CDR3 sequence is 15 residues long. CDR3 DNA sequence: TGTGCCAGCAGCCAACAGGGACAGAATAATTACGAGCAGTACTTC. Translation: CASSQQGQNNYEQYF.

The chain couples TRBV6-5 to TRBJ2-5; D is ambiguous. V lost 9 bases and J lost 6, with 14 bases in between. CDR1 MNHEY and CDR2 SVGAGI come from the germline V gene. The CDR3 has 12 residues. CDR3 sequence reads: CARRRVGKTQYF. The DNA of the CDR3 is TGTGCCAGGAGGAGAGTAGGAAAGACCCAGTACTTC.

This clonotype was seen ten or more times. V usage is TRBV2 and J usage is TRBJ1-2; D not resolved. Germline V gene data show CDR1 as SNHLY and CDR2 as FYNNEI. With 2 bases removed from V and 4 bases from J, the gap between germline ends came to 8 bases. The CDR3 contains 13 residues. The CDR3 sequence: CASSEQVSYGYTF. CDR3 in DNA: TGTGCCAGCAGTGAACAGGTTTCCTATGGCTACACCTTC.

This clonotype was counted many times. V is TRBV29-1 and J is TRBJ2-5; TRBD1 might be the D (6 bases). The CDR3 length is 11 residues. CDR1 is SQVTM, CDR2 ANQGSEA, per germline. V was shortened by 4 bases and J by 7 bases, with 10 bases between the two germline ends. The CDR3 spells CSVAPQGTQYF. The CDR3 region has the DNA TGCAGCGTTGCCCCACAGGGGACCCAGTACTTC.

CDR3 in DNA: TGCAGCGTTGAAGGGACAGGGGGACGTGGAGAGACCCAGTACTTC. Protein sequence: CSVEGTGGRGETQYF. The rearrangement links TRBV29-1 to TRBJ2-5; 10 bases are shared with TRBD1. This CDR3 spans 15 amino acids. CDR1 SQVTM and CDR2 ANQGSEA come from the germline V gene. V was clipped by 1 base and J by 4 bases; unmatched bases: 6.

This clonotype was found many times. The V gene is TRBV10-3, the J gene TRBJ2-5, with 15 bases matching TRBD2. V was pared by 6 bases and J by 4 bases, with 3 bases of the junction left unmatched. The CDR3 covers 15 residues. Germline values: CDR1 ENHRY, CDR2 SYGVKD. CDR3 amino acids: CAIRRGLAGGETQYF. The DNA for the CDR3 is TGTGCCATCAGGAGGGGACTAGCGGGAGGAGAGACCCAGTACTTC.

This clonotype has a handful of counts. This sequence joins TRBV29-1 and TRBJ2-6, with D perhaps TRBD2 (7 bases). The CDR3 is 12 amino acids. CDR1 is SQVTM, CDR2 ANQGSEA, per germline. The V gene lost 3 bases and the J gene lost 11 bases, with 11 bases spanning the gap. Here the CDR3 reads CSVEWGGDVLTF. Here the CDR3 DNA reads TGCAGCGTTGAGTGGGGGGGCGACGTCCTGACTTTC.

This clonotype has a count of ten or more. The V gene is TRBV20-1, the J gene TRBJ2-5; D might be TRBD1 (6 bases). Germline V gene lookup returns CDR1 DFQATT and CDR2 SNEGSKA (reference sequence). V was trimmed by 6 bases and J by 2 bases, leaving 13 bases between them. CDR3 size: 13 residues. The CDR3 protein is CSAQDSKQETQYF. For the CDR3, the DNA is TGCAGTGCCCAGGACAGTAAGCAAGAGACCCAGTACTTC.

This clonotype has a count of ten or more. The CDR3 is CASSIVVTGGETQYF. Written as DNA, the CDR3 is TGTGCCAGTAGTATAGTTGTGACAGGAGGAGAGACCCAGTACTTC. The rearrangement links TRBV19 to TRBJ2-5, with a possible D match to TRBD1 (6 bases). Trimming cost V 1 base and J 4 bases, with 13 bases left between them. CDR3 length equals 15 residues. Germline CDR1 is LNHDA and CDR2 is SQIVND (reference sequence). Full variable domain (outside the CDR3, taken from reference TRBV19 and TRBJ2-5): DGGITQSPKYLFRKEGQNVTLSCEQNLNHDAMYWYRQDPGQGLRLIYYSQIVNDFQKGDIAEGYSVSREKKESFPLTVTSAQKNPTAFYLCASSIVVTGGETQYFGPGTRLLVL.

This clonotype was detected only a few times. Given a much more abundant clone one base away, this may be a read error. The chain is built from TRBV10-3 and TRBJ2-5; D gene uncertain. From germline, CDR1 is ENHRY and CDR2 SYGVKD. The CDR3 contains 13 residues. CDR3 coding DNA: TGTGCCATCAGTGACTGGATCCAAGGGACCCAGTACTTC. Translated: CAISDWIQGTQYF.

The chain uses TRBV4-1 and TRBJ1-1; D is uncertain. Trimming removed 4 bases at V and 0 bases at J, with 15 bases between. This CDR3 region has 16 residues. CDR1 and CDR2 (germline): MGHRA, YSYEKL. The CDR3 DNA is TGCGCCAGCAGCCCTCGGGAGGAGCTCATGAACACTGAAGCTTTCTTT. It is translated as CASSPREELMNTEAFF.

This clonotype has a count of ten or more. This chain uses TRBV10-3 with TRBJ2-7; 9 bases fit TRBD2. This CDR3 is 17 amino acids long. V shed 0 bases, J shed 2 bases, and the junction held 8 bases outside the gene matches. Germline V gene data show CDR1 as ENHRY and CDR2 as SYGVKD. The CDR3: CAISESRIAGDPYEQYF. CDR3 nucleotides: TGTGCCATCAGTGAGTCTCGGATAGCGGGGGATCCCTACGAGCAGTACTTC.

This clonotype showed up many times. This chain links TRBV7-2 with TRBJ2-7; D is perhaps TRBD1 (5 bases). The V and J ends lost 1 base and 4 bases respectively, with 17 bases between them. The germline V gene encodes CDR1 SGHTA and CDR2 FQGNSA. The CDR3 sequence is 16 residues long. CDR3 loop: CASSLVAGKLSYEQYF. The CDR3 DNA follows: TGTGCCAGCAGCTTAGTTGCAGGGAAGTTGTCTTACGAGCAGTACTTC.

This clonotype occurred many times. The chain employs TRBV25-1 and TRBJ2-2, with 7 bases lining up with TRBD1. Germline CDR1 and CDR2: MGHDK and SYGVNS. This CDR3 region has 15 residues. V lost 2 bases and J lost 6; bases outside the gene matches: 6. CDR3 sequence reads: CASSEVTGPAGELFF. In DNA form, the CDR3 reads TGTGCCAGCAGTGAAGTGACAGGGCCCGCCGGGGAGCTGTTTTTT. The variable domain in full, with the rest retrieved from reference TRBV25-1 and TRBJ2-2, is EADIYQTPRYLVIGTGKKITLECSQTMGHDKMYWYQQDPGMELHLIHYSYGVNSTEKGDLSSESTVSRIRTEHFPLTLESARPSHTSQYLCASSEVTGPAGELFFGEGSRLTVL.

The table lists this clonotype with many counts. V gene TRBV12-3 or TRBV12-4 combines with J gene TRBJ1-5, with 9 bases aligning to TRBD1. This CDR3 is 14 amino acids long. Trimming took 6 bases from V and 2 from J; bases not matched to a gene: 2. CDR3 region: CASRRTGGNQPQHF. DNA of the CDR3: TGTGCCAGCAGGCGGACAGGGGGCAATCAGCCCCAGCATTTT.

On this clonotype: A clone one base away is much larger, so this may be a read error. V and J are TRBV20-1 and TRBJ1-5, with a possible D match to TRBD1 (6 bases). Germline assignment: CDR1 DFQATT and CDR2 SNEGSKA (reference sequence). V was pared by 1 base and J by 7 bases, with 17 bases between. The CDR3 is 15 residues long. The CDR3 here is CSARVEQGVQQPQHF. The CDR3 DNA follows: TGCAGTGCTAGAGTGGAACAGGGCGTTCAGCAGCCCCAGCATTTT.

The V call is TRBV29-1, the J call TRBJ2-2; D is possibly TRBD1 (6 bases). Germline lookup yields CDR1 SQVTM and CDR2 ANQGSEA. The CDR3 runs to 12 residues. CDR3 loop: CRKGGRAGELFF. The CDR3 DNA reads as TGCAGGAAAGGGGGACGCGCCGGGGAGCTGTTTTTT.

The CDR3 reads CASSWGTTGNYGYTF. CDR3 coding DNA: TGCGCCAGCAGCTGGGGTACGACAGGGAACTATGGCTACACCTTC. The V gene is TRBV5-1, the J gene TRBJ1-2, with 7 positions matching TRBD1. Germline V gives CDR1 SGHRS, CDR2 YFSETQ. This CDR3 has 15 residues. The V segment lost 3 bases and the J segment 2 bases; nucleotides outside the gene matches: 7.

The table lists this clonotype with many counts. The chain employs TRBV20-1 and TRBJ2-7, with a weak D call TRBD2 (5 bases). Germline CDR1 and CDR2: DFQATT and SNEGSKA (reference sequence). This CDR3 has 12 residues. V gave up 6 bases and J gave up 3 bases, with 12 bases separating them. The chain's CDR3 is CSARTDYYEQYF. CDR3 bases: TGCAGTGCAAGGACTGATTACTACGAGCAGTACTTC.

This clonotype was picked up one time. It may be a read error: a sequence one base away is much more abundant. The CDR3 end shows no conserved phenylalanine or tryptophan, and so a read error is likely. CDR3 DNA sequence: TGTGCCAGCTCCCGGACCACTGAAGCTTTCCTT. It yields the protein CASSRTTEAFL. This chain uses TRBV12-3 or TRBV12-4 with TRBJ1-1; D gene uncertain. V gave up 8 bases and J gave up 4 bases, with 8 bases separating them. This CDR3 is 11 amino acids long.

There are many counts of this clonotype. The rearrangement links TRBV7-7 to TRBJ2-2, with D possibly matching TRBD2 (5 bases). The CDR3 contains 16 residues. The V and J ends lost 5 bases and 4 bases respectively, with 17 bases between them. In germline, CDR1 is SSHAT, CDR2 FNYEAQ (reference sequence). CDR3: CASSPRTGEGTGELFF. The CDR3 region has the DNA TGTGCCAGCAGCCCCCGGACCGGCGAGGGCACCGGGGAGCTGTTTTTT.

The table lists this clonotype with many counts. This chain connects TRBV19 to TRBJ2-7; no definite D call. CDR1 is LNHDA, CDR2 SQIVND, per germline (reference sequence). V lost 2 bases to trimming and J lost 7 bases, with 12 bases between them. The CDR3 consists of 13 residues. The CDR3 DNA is TGTGCCAGTAGTATAACTGGAGTGAGAGAGCAGTACTTC. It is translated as CASSITGVREQYF.

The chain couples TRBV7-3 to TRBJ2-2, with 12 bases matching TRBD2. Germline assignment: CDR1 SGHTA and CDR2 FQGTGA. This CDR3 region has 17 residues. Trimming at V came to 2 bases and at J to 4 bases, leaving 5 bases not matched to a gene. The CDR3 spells CASSLGRGLAGTGELFF. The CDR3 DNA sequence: TGTGCCAGCAGCTTAGGTCGGGGACTAGCGGGCACCGGGGAGCTGTTTTTT.

The DNA for the CDR3 is TGTGCCATCTCTCAGAGAGGGCCTGTTGGGGCTTTCGGCTACACCTTC. It encodes CAISQRGPVGAFGYTF. The V and J genes are TRBV10-3 and TRBJ1-2, with a possible D match to TRBD1 (5 bases). Deletions cut 8 bases from V and 8 bases from J, with 27 bases between. This CDR3 contains 16 residues. Germline CDR1 and CDR2: ENHRY and SYGVKD.

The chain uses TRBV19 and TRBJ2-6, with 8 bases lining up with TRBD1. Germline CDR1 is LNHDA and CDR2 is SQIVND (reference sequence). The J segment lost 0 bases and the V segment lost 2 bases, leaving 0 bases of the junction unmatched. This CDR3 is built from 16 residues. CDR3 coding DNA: TGTGCCAGTAGTATAACAGGGGGCTCTGGGGCCAACGTCCTGACTTTC. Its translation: CASSITGGSGANVLTF. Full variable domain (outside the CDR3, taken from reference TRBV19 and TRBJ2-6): DGGITQSPKYLFRKEGQNVTLSCEQNLNHDAMYWYRQDPGQGLRLIYYSQIVNDFQKGDIAEGYSVSREKKESFPLTVTSAQKNPTAFYLCASSITGGSGANVLTFGAGSRLTVL.

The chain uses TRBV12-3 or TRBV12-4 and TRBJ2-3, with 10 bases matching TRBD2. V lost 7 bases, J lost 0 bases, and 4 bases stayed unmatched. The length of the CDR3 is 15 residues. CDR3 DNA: TGTGCCAGCACCCTAGCGGGGGCCAGCACAGATACGCAGTATTTT. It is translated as CASTLAGASTDTQYF.

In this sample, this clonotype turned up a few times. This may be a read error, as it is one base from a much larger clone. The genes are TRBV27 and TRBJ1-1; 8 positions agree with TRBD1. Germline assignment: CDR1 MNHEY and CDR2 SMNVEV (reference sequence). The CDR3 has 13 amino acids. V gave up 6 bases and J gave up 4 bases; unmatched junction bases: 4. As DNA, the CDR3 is TGTGCCAGCAGAACAACAGGGGGCACTGAAGCTTTCTTT. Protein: CASRTTGGTEAFF.

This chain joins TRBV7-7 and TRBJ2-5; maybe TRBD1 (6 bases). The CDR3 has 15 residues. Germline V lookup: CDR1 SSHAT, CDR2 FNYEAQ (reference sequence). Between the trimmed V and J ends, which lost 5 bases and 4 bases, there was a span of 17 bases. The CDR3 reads CASSPTDSGGETQYF. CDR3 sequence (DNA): TGTGCCAGCAGCCCCACGGACAGTGGGGGAGAGACCCAGTACTTC.

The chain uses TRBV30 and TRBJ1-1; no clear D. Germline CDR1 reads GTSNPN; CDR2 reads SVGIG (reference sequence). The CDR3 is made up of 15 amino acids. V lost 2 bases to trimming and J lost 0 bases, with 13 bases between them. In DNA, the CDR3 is TGTGCCTGGAGTCCGACGGTTTCCATGAACACTGAAGCTTTCTTT. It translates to CAWSPTVSMNTEAFF.

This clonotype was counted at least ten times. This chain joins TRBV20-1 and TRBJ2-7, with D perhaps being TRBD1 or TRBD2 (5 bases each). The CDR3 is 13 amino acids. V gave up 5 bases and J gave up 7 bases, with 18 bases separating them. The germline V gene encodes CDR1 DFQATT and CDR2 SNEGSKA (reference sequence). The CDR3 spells CSAPLGERYEQYF. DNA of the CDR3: TGCAGTGCTCCTTTGGGGGAGCGGTATGAGCAGTACTTC.